Following are 2 T cell receptor beta chains from one sample sequenced in a study of OX40 agonist ivuxolimab in advanced cancers. The assay was immunoSEQ multiplex PCR, and TCRdb's table has in-frame clones only and misses some. Among about 61,000 clones listed, approximately 91% were seen once. The input for sequencing was CD4+ or CD8+ T cells sorted from blood, taken in a trial of the OX40 agonist ivuxolimab. These receptors came from an adult with an advanced solid tumor such as melanoma, head and neck, liver or kidney cancer.

The J gene is TRBJ2-5, the V gene TRBV6-1, with TRBD2 as a possible D gene (6 bases). V shed 5 bases and J shed 5 bases, with 12 bases lying between them. This CDR3 has 13 residues. Looked up from germline, CDR1 is MNHNS and CDR2 is SASEGT. In DNA, the CDR3 is TGTGCCAGCAGTTCGGGACTTTTTGAGACCCAGTACTTC. The encoded protein is CASSSGLFETQYF.

This clone was detected once. The V gene is TRBV11-2, the J gene TRBJ2-1, with D possibly matching TRBD2 (5 bases). The CDR3 contains 15 residues. Germline V lookup: CDR1 SGHAT, CDR2 FQNNGV. The V end was cut by 3 bases, the J end by 5 bases, with 14 bases between. The CDR3: CASSLSVGLNNEQFF. Here the CDR3 DNA reads TGTGCCAGCAGCTTGTCTGTCGGACTCAACAATGAGCAGTTCTTC. The full variable domain, rest sourced from reference TRBV11-2 and TRBJ2-1, is EAGVAQSPRYKIIEKRQSVAFWCNPISGHATLYWYQQILGQGPKLLIQFQNNGVVDDSQLPKDRFSAERLKGVDSTLKIQPAKLEDSAVYLCASSLSVGLNNEQFFGPGTRLTVL.